This T cell receptor beta chain was identified in a study of T cells after yellow fever vaccination. Findings of the study overall: Contaminants from the bulk population, in the form of abundant clonotypes, could be found in FACS-sorted repertoires. Compared with primary, the secondary response was weaker and peaked at day 5, not 15.

A 5'RACE template-switching step, the method used to make TCR cDNA, added a universal primer site and UMIs. From the 5' RACE reads, TCRdb called clonotypes with MiXCR, one entry per CDR3 protein. The data show about 120,000 distinct CDR3 sequences, around 9.8% seen once. There are 15 residues in the CDR3. V lost 5 bases, J lost 0 bases, and 12 bases lay in between. Germline CDR1 is SGHNT and CDR2 is YENEEA. Regarding this clonotype: Its antigen remains unidentified.

The sample in question was CD8+ T cells sorted from PBMCs, obtained on the day of the yellow fever booster vaccination. The receptor was derived from a man aged 18 to 29 who received the YFV17D yellow fever vaccine. This chain uses TRBV11-3 with TRBJ2-3; no clear D. Written as DNA, the CDR3 is TGTGCCAGCAGCCCCGCCCGGATGAGCACAGATACGCAGTATTTT. Encoded protein: CASSPARMSTDTQYF.